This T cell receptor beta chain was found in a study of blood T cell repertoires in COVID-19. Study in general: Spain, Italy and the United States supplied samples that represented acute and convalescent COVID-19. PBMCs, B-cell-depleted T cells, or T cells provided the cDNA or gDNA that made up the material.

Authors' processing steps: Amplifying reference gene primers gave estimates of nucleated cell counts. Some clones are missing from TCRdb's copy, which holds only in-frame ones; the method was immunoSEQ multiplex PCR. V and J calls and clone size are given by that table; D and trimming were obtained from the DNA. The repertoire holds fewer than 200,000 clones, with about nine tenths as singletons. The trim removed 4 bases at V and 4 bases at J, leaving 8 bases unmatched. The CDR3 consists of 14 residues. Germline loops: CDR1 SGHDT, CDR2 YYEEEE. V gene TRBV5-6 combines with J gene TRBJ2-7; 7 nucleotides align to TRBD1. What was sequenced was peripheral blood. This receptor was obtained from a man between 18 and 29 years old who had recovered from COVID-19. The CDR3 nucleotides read TGTGCCAGCAGCCTTCGACAGGGTTGGTACGAGCAGTACTTC. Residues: CASSLRQGWYEQYF.